Each of the 17 T cell receptor beta chains below was sequenced from the same sample in a study of cytomegalovirus exposure and HLA in healthy donors. Use of 60 Vbeta and 13 Jbeta primers characterized the PCR. Profiling relied on immunoSEQ multiplex PCR, and the TCRdb table lists in-frame clones only, not all of them. Seen here are about 160,000 clones, around four fifths observed once, and the top ten hold around 1.9%. The sequencing input was PBMCs. The source is a man between 18 and 35 years old in good health and CMV-seronegative.

This clone was seen more than once but under ten times. The chain carries TRBV4-1 and TRBJ1-1, with D maybe TRBD1 (5 bases). The CDR3 has 15 amino acids. Germline values: CDR1 MGHRA, CDR2 YSYEKL. V gave up 0 bases and J gave up 3 bases, with 11 bases separating them. CDR3: CASSQETRVYTEAFF. The CDR3 DNA reads as TGCGCCAGCAGCCAAGAGACCAGGGTCTACACTGAAGCTTTCTTT.

In its sample, this clone was seen once. The genes are TRBV5-4 and TRBJ1-1; 10 bases align to TRBD1. V lost 3 bases to trimming and J lost 6 bases; unmatched junction nucleotides: 14. Germline lookup yields CDR1 SGHNT and CDR2 YYREEE (reference sequence). The CDR3 is made up of 17 amino acids. CDR3 nucleotide sequence: TGTGCCAGCAGCTCCTACCGAGGTACCGGGACAGGGGCTGAAGCTTTCTTT. Translating it yields CASSSYRGTGTGAEAFF. The variable domain in full, with the rest retrieved from reference TRBV5-4 and TRBJ1-1, is ETGVTQSPTHLIKTRGQQVTLRCSSQSGHNTVSWYQQALGQGPQFIFQYYREEENGRGNFPPRFSGLQFPNYSSELNVNALELDDSALYLCASSSYRGTGTGAEAFFGQGTRLTVV.

In this sample, this clone turned up a few times. This chain links TRBV10-3 with TRBJ1-1, with TRBD1 matching 7 bases. The V and J ends lost 4 bases and 10 bases, in that order; junction bases with no gene match: 6. The CDR3 sequence is 12 residues long. Germline CDR1 and CDR2: ENHRY and SYGVKD. The CDR3 reads CAISVSGGSAFF. In nucleotides, the CDR3 is TGTGCCATCAGTGTTTCAGGGGGTTCAGCTTTCTTT.

The CDR3 is CASSYLQGGTEAFF. DNA for the CDR3: TGTGCCAGCAGTTACCTCCAGGGAGGGACTGAAGCTTTCTTT. The chain joins TRBV6-6 to TRBJ1-1; a weak D match, TRBD1 (5 bases). The CDR3 runs to 14 residues. Per germline, CDR1 MNHNY and CDR2 SVGAGI (reference sequence). V was shortened by 2 bases and J by 5 bases, with 12 bases between the two germline ends.

This clone was counted once. This rearrangement joins TRBV25-1 to TRBJ1-2; D gene unclear. Trimming removed 8 bases from V and 6 bases from J, with 16 bases in between. Germline values: CDR1 MGHDK, CDR2 SYGVNS. The CDR3 is 13 residues long. In DNA form, the CDR3 reads TGTGCCAGCCGCCTGGGAGGGAGGAATGGCTACACCTTC. Its translation is CASRLGGRNGYTF.

This sequence joins TRBV6-5 and TRBJ2-1; 8 nucleotides align to TRBD1. The V gene's germline CDR1 is MNHEY and CDR2 SVGAGI. The V and J ends lost 2 bases and 7 bases, in that order; junction bases with no gene match: 1. The CDR3 consists of 13 residues. The CDR3 DNA follows: TGTGCCAGCAGTTACAACAGGGGGAATGAGCAGTTCTTC. It translates to CASSYNRGNEQFF.

A note on this clone: Other DNA sequences in this sample translate to the same CDR3. The chain joins TRBV9 to TRBJ1-4; 8 nucleotides match TRBD1. The CDR3 has 15 residues. CDR1 is SGDLS and CDR2 is YYNGEE in the germline V gene. With 3 bases clipped from V and 1 base from J, the junction kept 2 bases outside the gene matches. CDR3 amino acids: CASSADRGTNEKLFF. CDR3 DNA sequence: TGTGCCAGCAGCGCAGACAGGGGAACTAATGAAAAACTGTTTTTT.

CDR3 nucleotide sequence: TGTGCCAGCAGTCGTAGCGGGAGCGGACCAGATACGCAGTATTTT. Its translation: CASSRSGSGPDTQYF. The chain joins TRBV5-6 to TRBJ2-3; 9 nucleotides match TRBD2. CDR1 is SGHDT and CDR2 is YYEEEE in the germline V gene. The CDR3 length is 15 residues. The trim removed 5 bases at V and 4 bases at J, leaving 8 bases unmatched. The full variable domain, with the rest looked up from reference TRBV5-6 and TRBJ2-3, is DAGVTQSPTHLIKTRGQQVTLRCSPKSGHDTVSWYQQALGQGPQFIFQYYEEEERQRGNFPDRFSGHQFPNYSSELNVNALLLGDSALYLCASSRSGSGPDTQYFGPGTRLTVL.

J is TRBJ1-3 and V is TRBV6-5, with TRBD1 identical over 8 bases. The germline V gene encodes CDR1 MNHEY and CDR2 SVGAGI. With 2 bases clipped from V and 0 bases from J, the junction kept 3 bases outside the gene matches. The CDR3 covers 16 residues. CDR3 DNA sequence: TGTGCCAGCAGTTACCCGGGACAGGACTCTGGAAACACCATATATTTT. As protein: CASSYPGQDSGNTIYF.

The V call is TRBV19, the J call TRBJ2-1, with 11 bases fitting TRBD2. The CDR3 is 17 amino acids. The germline gives CDR1 LNHDA, CDR2 SQIVND (reference sequence). With 0 bases clipped from V and 4 bases from J, the junction kept 5 bases outside the gene matches. The CDR3: CASSIDQGTSGYNEQFF. The CDR3 DNA is TGTGCCAGTAGTATAGATCAGGGGACTAGCGGTTACAATGAGCAGTTCTTC.

The chain employs TRBV12-5 and TRBJ1-6, with unresolved D. CDR1 and CDR2 from the germline V gene are LGHNT and FRNRAP. V was clipped by 1 base and J by 4 bases, with 17 bases between them. The CDR3 totals 18 residues. In DNA, the CDR3 is TGTGCTAGTGGTTTGGAGGCCCGGCAGGATGCGTATAATTCACCCCTCCACTTT. Protein: CASGLEARQDAYNSPLHF.

This clone has just one count. V is TRBV7-2 and J is TRBJ2-7, with TRBD1 identical over 8 bases. Germline V gene sequence: CDR1 SGHTA, CDR2 FQGNSA. The CDR3 has 15 residues. V trimming: 5 bases; J trimming: 4 bases; junction bases outside the gene matches: 10. CDR3 region: CASSADRGWAYEQYF. For the CDR3, the DNA is TGTGCCAGCAGCGCCGACAGGGGATGGGCTTACGAGCAGTACTTC. Combining the CDR3 with reference TRBV7-2 and TRBJ2-7 gives the whole variable domain GAGVSQSPSNKVTEKGKDVELRCDPISGHTALYWYRQSLGQGLEFLIYFQGNSAPDKSGLPSDRFSAERTGGSVSTLTIQRTQQEDSAVYLCASSADRGWAYEQYFGPGTRLTVT.

The V and J genes are TRBV6-5 and TRBJ2-5, with D tentatively TRBD1 (6 bases). CDR3 size: 12 residues. Looked up from germline, CDR1 is MNHEY and CDR2 is SVGAGI. Trimming took 8 bases from V and 5 from J, leaving 12 bases between them. The CDR3 DNA reads TGTGCCAGCGGAAGGGGGTCGGAGACCCAGTACTTC. Translating gives CASGRGSETQYF.

The chain employs TRBV10-3 and TRBJ1-4, with TRBD1 matching over 7 bases. CDR3 length equals 14 residues. Germline V gene lookup returns CDR1 ENHRY and CDR2 SYGVKD. V lost 2 bases, J lost 8 bases, and 5 bases stayed unmatched. The CDR3 DNA reads as TGTGCCATCAGTGAGACAGGGGTGGAGGAAAAACTGTTTTTT. Protein product: CAISETGVEEKLFF.

V is TRBV28 and J is TRBJ2-7; 10 nucleotides align to TRBD1. Unmatched junction bases numbered 10, after V lost 5 bases and J lost 6 bases. The germline CDR1 and CDR2 sequences are MDHEN and SYDVKM. The CDR3 runs to 15 residues. This chain's CDR3 is CASSQHPGQGSEQYF. The CDR3 DNA is TGTGCCAGCAGTCAGCACCCGGGACAGGGGAGCGAGCAGTACTTC. Using reference TRBV28 and TRBJ2-7 for the parts outside the CDR3, the full variable domain is DVKVTQSSRYLVKRTGEKVFLECVQDMDHENMFWYRQDPGLGLRLIYFSYDVKMKEKGDIPEGYSVSREKKERFSLILESASTNQTSMYLCASSQHPGQGSEQYFGPGTRLTVT.

The J gene is TRBJ2-6, the V gene TRBV6-1; 12 bases line up with TRBD1. Germline lookup yields CDR1 MNHNS and CDR2 SASEGT. This CDR3 is built from 19 residues. After removal of 3 bases from V and 2 bases from J, the junction contained 8 bases not matched to a gene. The CDR3 DNA follows: TGTGCCAGCAGTGACCGACCGGGACAGGGGGCTACTGGGGCCAACGTCCTGACTTTC. This gives the protein CASSDRPGQGATGANVLTF.

The V and J genes are TRBV19 and TRBJ1-1; 8 nucleotides line up with TRBD1. V lost 1 base, J lost 3 bases, and 1 base stayed unmatched. CDR3 length: 14 amino acids. The germline V gene encodes CDR1 LNHDA and CDR2 SQIVND (reference sequence). This chain's CDR3 is CASSIGQGHTEAFF. The CDR3 DNA sequence: TGTGCCAGTAGTATAGGACAGGGGCACACTGAAGCTTTCTTT. Full variable domain (outside the CDR3, taken from reference TRBV19 and TRBJ1-1): DGGITQSPKYLFRKEGQNVTLSCEQNLNHDAMYWYRQDPGQGLRLIYYSQIVNDFQKGDIAEGYSVSREKKESFPLTVTSAQKNPTAFYLCASSIGQGHTEAFFGQGTRLTVV.